This T cell receptor (beta chain) originates from a study of T-cell memory formation after mild COVID-19. This clonotype was counted only a few times. Via MiXCR, TCRdb re-called the 5' RACE reads, giving one row per CDR3 protein. Of some 350,000 distinct CDR3 sequences in the sample, over 10% were seen once. Germline CDR1 is SNHLY and CDR2 is FYNNEI. Trimming left V 5 bases short and J 8 bases short, with 16 bases between. This CDR3 region has 13 residues. The clonotype comes from a young man who had mild COVID-19 (a few samples of this study predate the infection). Cell type and time point are not known. This chain connects TRBV2 to TRBJ2-7; D may be TRBD1 (6 bases). The specimen was PBMCs or a T cell subset sorted from them (not recorded which). The CDR3 DNA is TGTGCCAGCAGTTCAGGGGATCCTATGAAGCAGTACTTC. Its protein product is CASSSGDPMKQYF.